This T cell receptor beta chain derives from a study of shared clonotypes between healthy human individuals. Samples underwent the assay at deep level. Clones were read by immunoSEQ multiplex PCR, and TCRdb kept only the in-frame ones, dropping some. The data show 600,000 to 800,000 clones, 72% seen once. Sequencing input: memory CD4+ T cells sorted from blood. The subset denotes: CD45RA-negative fraction. The sequence was collected from a woman aged 25 to 39 in good health.

Here the CDR3 DNA reads TGTGCCAGCAGACCCCGGGCAGGGAGAAGGTATGGCTACACCTTC. Protein product: CASRPRAGRRYGYTF. The chain carries TRBV28 and TRBJ1-2, with D perhaps TRBD1 (5 bases). CDR3 length: 15 amino acids. V was shortened by 6 bases and J by 5 bases, with 19 bases between the two germline ends. The germline V gene encodes CDR1 MDHEN and CDR2 SYDVKM.